This T cell receptor beta chain comes out of a study of T cell responses to AZD1222 COVID-19 vaccine. Trimming pared 7 bases from V and 7 bases from J, leaving 20 bases between. Per the germline V gene, CDR1 is SGHTA and CDR2 is FQGNSA. This CDR3 spans 14 amino acids. Clones were read by immunoSEQ multiplex PCR, and TCRdb kept only the in-frame ones, dropping some. The data hold tens of thousands of clones, with under 90% observed a single time. The sequence was obtained from an adult who received the AZD1222 COVID-19 vaccine. Sequenced here: peripheral blood, sampled 28 days after the second AZD1222 dose. The V and J genes are TRBV7-2 and TRBJ2-7; D remains unclear. This CDR3 reads CASKSAPSLGEQYF. CDR3 DNA: TGTGCCAGCAAATCGGCACCTTCCTTAGGGGAGCAGTACTTC. Drawing the rest from reference TRBV7-2 and TRBJ2-7, the complete variable domain is GAGVSQSPSNKVTEKGKDVELRCDPISGHTALYWYRQSLGQGLEFLIYFQGNSAPDKSGLPSDRFSAERTGGSVSTLTIQRTQQEDSAVYLCASKSAPSLGEQYFGPGTRLTVT.